Listed below are T cell receptor beta chains from one sample, sequenced in a study of siplizumab effects on memory and regulatory T cells. The repertoire was sequenced with immunoSEQ multiplex PCR; TCRdb's copy has only in-frame clones and lacks some. The table records about 99,000 clones, about 93% of them present only once. Sequences were obtained from Tregs sorted from blood. The receptors were gathered from a human donor in good health. The CDR3 runs from the conserved cysteine through the conserved F or W. D genes are given only for firm matches. The listing skips clone size in some rows; elsewhere it reads once, few, many or a size class.

size | J | V | D | DNA | CDR3
once | TRBJ2-7 | TRBV11-3 | TRBD2 | TGTGCCAGCACCGGACTAGCGGAATCCTACGAGCAGTACTTC | CASTGLAESYEQYF
NA | TRBJ1-1 | TRBV10-3 | TRBD1 | TGTGCCACCTCGGGACAGGGGAACACTGAAGCTTTCTTT | CATSGQGNTEAFF
once | TRBJ1-2 | TRBV18 | TRBD1 | TGTGCCAGCGGGAATGGACAGGGGGCGCGTCTGGATGGCTACACCTTC | CASGNGQGARLDGYTF
NA | TRBJ2-1 | TRBV18 | TRBD1 | TGTGCCAGCTCACCGACAGGGGTCAATGAGCAGTTCTTC | CASSPTGVNEQFF
NA | TRBJ2-7 | TRBV18 | TRBD2 | TGTGCCAGCTCACACCGAGGGCTAGCGGGGGGGCTGTACGAGCAGTACTTC | CASSHRGLAGGLYEQYF
NA | TRBJ1-5 | TRBV6-6 | TRBD1 | TGTGCCAGCAGTTGGACAGGACCGAATCAGCCCCAGCATTTT | CASSWTGPNQPQHF
NA | TRBJ1-3 | TRBV5-1 | NA | TGCGCCAGCAGCTTGGGGAGCTCTGGAAACACCATATATTTT | CASSLGSSGNTIYF
NA | TRBJ2-2 | TRBV29-1 | TRBD2 | TGCAGCGGAGGGCGGGGGTTTAACACCGGGGAGCTGTTTTTT | CSGGRGFNTGELFF
NA | TRBJ2-1 | TRBV4-1 | TRBD2 | TGCGCCAGCAGCCATCAAGGACGTGGCGGGAGTTATCCCTACAATGAGCAGTTCTTC | CASSHQGRGGSYPYNEQFF
NA | TRBJ1-3 | TRBV7-9 | NA | TGTGCCAGTCTTAAGGACCGCGCCTCTGGAAACACCATATATTTT | CASLKDRASGNTIYF
NA | TRBJ2-3 | TRBV7-9 | NA | TGTGCCAGCAGCTTAGGACTGCTAAGCACAGATACGCAGTATTTT | CASSLGLLSTDTQYF
NA | TRBJ1-5 | TRBV19 | NA | TGTGCCACCCTGGGGGGGGCGGTAAGCAATCAGCCCCAGCATTTT | CATLGGAVSNQPQHF
NA | TRBJ2-1 | TRBV2 | TRBD1 | TGTGCCAGCAGTACGACAGGGGCGCAGTTCTTC | CASSTTGAQFF
NA | TRBJ1-5 | TRBV2 | NA | TGTGCCAGCAGTGATAGCAATCAGCCCCAGCATTTT | CASSDSNQPQHF
NA | TRBJ1-2 | TRBV5-1 | NA | TGCGCCAGCAGCGCCGGACAGTACGAGTATGGCTACACCTTC | CASSAGQYEYGYTF
NA | TRBJ1-3 | TRBV7-6 | NA | TGTGCCAGCAGACCATTCCGTGTGCAGGGCGACGACTCTGGAAACACCATATATTTT | CASRPFRVQGDDSGNTIYF
once | TRBJ2-7 | TRBV5-1 | TRBD1 | TGCGCCAGCAGCCGTCGACAGGGGCCTTCCTACGAGCAGTACTTC | CASSRRQGPSYEQYF
NA | TRBJ2-1 | TRBV4-2 | NA | TGTGCCAGCAGCCATAACCTGGGGGTCTCCTACAATGAGCAGTTCTTC | CASSHNLGVSYNEQFF
NA | TRBJ1-2 | TRBV19 | NA | TGTGCCAGTAAAAAGGAGGGCCACTATGGCTACACCTTC | CASKKEGHYGYTF
NA | TRBJ2-1 | TRBV7-2 | TRBD2 | TGTGCCAGCAGCGGCACTAGCGGGGGGTACAATGAGCAGTTCTTC | CASSGTSGGYNEQFF
once | TRBJ2-3 | TRBV30 | NA | TGTGCCTGGAGTACTCACTCCGTTAGCACAGATACGCAGTATTTT | CAWSTHSVSTDTQYF
once | TRBJ1-2 | TRBV5-4 | TRBD1 | TGTGCCATCAAGAAAACAGGGGGCGACACCTACTATGGCTACACCTTC | CAIKKTGGDTYYGYTF
NA | TRBJ2-2 | TRBV28 | TRBD1 | TGTGCCAGCAGATTCTCGACAGGGGGCACCGGGGAGCTGTTTTTT | CASRFSTGGTGELFF
NA | TRBJ2-6 | TRBV18 | NA | TGTGCCAGCTCACCCAGCACTGGGGCCAACGTCCTGACTTTC | CASSPSTGANVLTF
NA | TRBJ2-1 | TRBV9 | NA | TGTGCCAGCAGCGTAGCGATTAGCCAATACAATGAGCAGTTCTTC | CASSVAISQYNEQFF
NA | TRBJ2-5 | TRBV5-4 | NA | TGTGCCAGCAGCTTGGTAGGGTTTCGAGAGACCCAGTACTTC | CASSLVGFRETQYF
NA | TRBJ1-1 | TRBV30 | NA | TGTGCCTACGCCAGGCACACTGAAGCTTTCTTT | CAYARHTEAFF
NA | TRBJ2-5 | TRBV29-1 | NA | TGCAGCGTTGTGGTCCCTGGGGAGACCCAGTACTTC | CSVVVPGETQYF
NA | TRBJ1-2 | TRBV6-1 | NA | TGTGCCAGCAGCGGGACATACAATAACTATGGCTACACCTTC | CASSGTYNNYGYTF
NA | TRBJ2-5 | TRBV7-8 | NA | TGTGCCAGCAGCTTACAGTCCTCACTAGTGCCCCAGTACTTC | CASSLQSSLVPQYF
NA | TRBJ1-1 | TRBV5-4 | NA | TGTGCCAGCAGCTTGGGCGGGAGCACTGAAGCTTTCTTT | CASSLGGSTEAFF
NA | TRBJ2-3 | TRBV5-4 | TRBD2 | TGTGCCAGCAGCTTGAAGCAGCGGGAGGCGAATACGCAGTATTTT | CASSLKQREANTQYF
NA | TRBJ2-7 | TRBV5-1 | TRBD1 | TGCGCCAGCAGCCGGGGACAGGGGGCCTACGAGCAGTACTTC | CASSRGQGAYEQYF
NA | TRBJ2-5 | TRBV7-2 | NA | TGTGCCAGCAGCTTTCCGGACAGAGAAGAGACCCAGTACTTC | CASSFPDREETQYF
NA | TRBJ2-2 | TRBV4-1 | NA | TGCGCCAGCAGCCAAGAGAGAGGGGTTAACACCGGGGAGCTGTTTTTT | CASSQERGVNTGELFF
NA | TRBJ2-1 | TRBV21-1 | NA | TGTGCCAGCAGCAAAGTAAAACCGGGGGGTGAGCAGTTCTTC | CASSKVKPGGEQFF
NA | TRBJ2-1 | TRBV7-9 | TRBD2 | TGTGCCAGCAGCCCCCTGGGAGCGGGGAGCTCCTACAATGAGCAGTTCTTC | CASSPLGAGSSYNEQFF